Many counts were recorded for the clone carrying this TCR beta chain. Its antigen is still unknown. This CDR3 is also generated by other DNA sequences in the sample. This specimen belongs to a study of shared clonotypes between healthy human individuals. Overall study findings and caveats: An expected dependence of interdonor clonotype sharing on sequencing depth was noted. Limitation of the genetic and exposure-history diversity represented came from the few donors.

All of the donors resided in Nashville, Tennessee, and each was a Caucasian adult. The CDR3 is 14 amino acids. V lost 4 bases and J lost 1, with 11 bases in between. Germline V gives CDR1 SGHRS, CDR2 YFSETQ. Generated by immunoSEQ multiplex PCR, the TCRdb table keeps only in-frame clones and is missing some. This table has 950,000 to 1,100,000 clones, 70% to 80% appearing once. This chain links TRBV5-1 with TRBJ2-5; D perhaps matches TRBD1 (6 bases). The clonotype originates from a young man in good health. Some clones in this sample may be carry-over from other donors' samples. Sample: memory CD4+ T cells from PBMCs. Noted subset: CD45RA-negative fraction. CDR3 bases: TGCGCCAGCAGCCTCGGACAGAGCCAAGAGACCCAGTACTTC. Protein sequence: CASSLGQSQETQYF. The variable domain in full, with the rest retrieved from reference TRBV5-1 and TRBJ2-5, is KAGVTQTPRYLIKTRGQQVTLSCSPISGHRSVSWYQQTPGQGLQFLFEYFSETQRNKGNFPGRFSGRQFSNSRSEMNVSTLELGDSALYLCASSLGQSQETQYFGPGTRLLVL.